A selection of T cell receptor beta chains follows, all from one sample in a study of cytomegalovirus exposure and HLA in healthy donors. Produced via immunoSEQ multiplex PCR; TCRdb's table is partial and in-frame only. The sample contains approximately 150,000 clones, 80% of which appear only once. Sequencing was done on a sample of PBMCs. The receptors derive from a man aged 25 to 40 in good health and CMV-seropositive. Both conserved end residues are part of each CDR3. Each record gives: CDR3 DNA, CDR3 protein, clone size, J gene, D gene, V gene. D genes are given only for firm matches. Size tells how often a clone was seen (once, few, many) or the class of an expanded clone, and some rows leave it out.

CDR3nt: TGCGCCAGCAGCTTGGAGGGGAGGGGTGGTACAGATACGCAGTATTTT; CDR3aa: CASSLEGRGGTDTQYF; abundance: NA; j_gene: TRBJ2-3; d_gene: TRBD2; v_gene: TRBV5-1
CDR3nt: TGTGCCAGCAGTGACGGGGGACACACAGATACGCAGTATTTT; CDR3aa: CASSDGGHTDTQYF; abundance: NA; j_gene: TRBJ2-3; d_gene: NA; v_gene: TRBV6-4
CDR3nt: TGTGCCAGCAGCCAATCGCGGGGAGGTGAGCAGTTCTTC; CDR3aa: CASSQSRGGEQFF; abundance: NA; j_gene: TRBJ2-1; d_gene: NA; v_gene: TRBV16
CDR3nt: TGTGCCAGTAGTATCGAGGGGACAGGCAGTCGCGAGCAGTACTTC; CDR3aa: CASSIEGTGSREQYF; abundance: NA; j_gene: TRBJ2-7; d_gene: TRBD1; v_gene: TRBV19
CDR3nt: TGTGCCAGCAGCCCCTCCGGGCGGGCGGACCTCGAGCAGTACTTC; CDR3aa: CASSPSGRADLEQYF; abundance: NA; j_gene: TRBJ2-7; d_gene: NA; v_gene: TRBV5-4
CDR3nt: TGTGCTAGTGGTGCTGAAACTAGCACAGATACGCAGTATTTT; CDR3aa: CASGAETSTDTQYF; abundance: NA; j_gene: TRBJ2-3; d_gene: NA; v_gene: TRBV12-5
CDR3nt: TGTGCCAGCAGCGCCGCCGGGACAGTCACTGAAGCTTTCTTT; CDR3aa: CASSAAGTVTEAFF; abundance: NA; j_gene: TRBJ1-1; d_gene: TRBD1; v_gene: TRBV6-5
CDR3nt: TGTGCCAGTAAACCTAGCGGGGACGCAGATACGCAGTATTTT; CDR3aa: CASKPSGDADTQYF; abundance: NA; j_gene: TRBJ2-3; d_gene: TRBD2; v_gene: TRBV19
CDR3nt: TGCGCCAGCAGCCAAGATGCCCCCGGGGGGGCAGATACGCAGTATTTT; CDR3aa: CASSQDAPGGADTQYF; abundance: NA; j_gene: TRBJ2-3; d_gene: TRBD2; v_gene: TRBV4-3
CDR3nt: TGTGCCAGCAGTTACGGGACAGGCAACTATGGCTACACCTTC; CDR3aa: CASSYGTGNYGYTF; abundance: NA; j_gene: TRBJ1-2; d_gene: TRBD1; v_gene: TRBV6-5
CDR3nt: TGTGCCAGCAGTTATTCAACAGGGAACTATGGCTACACCTTC; CDR3aa: CASSYSTGNYGYTF; abundance: NA; j_gene: TRBJ1-2; d_gene: NA; v_gene: TRBV6-5
CDR3nt: TGTGCCAGCAGCTTAGATCCAGGGCAGGGGTCACCCCTCCACTTT; CDR3aa: CASSLDPGQGSPLHF; abundance: NA; j_gene: TRBJ1-6; d_gene: NA; v_gene: TRBV7-6
CDR3nt: TGCAGCCATATTGACAACGCCTACGAGCAGTACTTC; CDR3aa: CSHIDNAYEQYF; abundance: NA; j_gene: TRBJ2-7; d_gene: NA; v_gene: TRBV29-1
CDR3nt: TGTGCCAGCAGCTTGAGGACTAGCGGGAGTCTTAATGAGCAGTTCTTC; CDR3aa: CASSLRTSGSLNEQFF; abundance: few; j_gene: TRBJ2-1; d_gene: TRBD2; v_gene: TRBV11-3
CDR3nt: TGTGCCAGCAGGGGTTGGGGACAGGGATACGAGCAGTACTTC; CDR3aa: CASRGWGQGYEQYF; abundance: NA; j_gene: TRBJ2-7; d_gene: TRBD1; v_gene: TRBV5-6
CDR3nt: TGTGCCAGCAGCCGGGGGGATATGGGCTCCTACAATGAGCAGTTCTTC; CDR3aa: CASSRGDMGSYNEQFF; abundance: NA; j_gene: TRBJ2-1; d_gene: TRBD2; v_gene: TRBV7-9
CDR3nt: TGTGCCAGTACGACAGTAGATATGAACACTGAAGCTTTCTTT; CDR3aa: CASTTVDMNTEAFF; abundance: NA; j_gene: TRBJ1-1; d_gene: NA; v_gene: TRBV7-8
CDR3nt: TGTGCCAGCAGTGTAGAAAAACTGTTTTTT; CDR3aa: CASSVEKLFF; abundance: NA; j_gene: TRBJ1-4; d_gene: NA; v_gene: TRBV2
CDR3nt: TGTGCCAGCATGTTAGCGGGGTCCTACGAGCAGTACTTC; CDR3aa: CASMLAGSYEQYF; abundance: once; j_gene: TRBJ2-7; d_gene: TRBD2; v_gene: TRBV6-1
CDR3nt: TGTGCCAGCAGCGCCTCCCGGCGGGGCAACTCCTACAATGAGCAGTTCTTC; CDR3aa: CASSASRRGNSYNEQFF; abundance: NA; j_gene: TRBJ2-1; d_gene: NA; v_gene: TRBV7-2
CDR3nt: TGTGCCAGCAGTTTAGAAGCTGGTGGCGAGCAGTACTTC; CDR3aa: CASSLEAGGEQYF; abundance: NA; j_gene: TRBJ2-7; d_gene: NA; v_gene: TRBV27
CDR3nt: TGTGCCAGCGGGTCCGCGGGAGGCCCGAACACCGGGGAGCTGTTTTTT; CDR3aa: CASGSAGGPNTGELFF; abundance: NA; j_gene: TRBJ2-2; d_gene: TRBD2; v_gene: TRBV6-6
CDR3nt: TGTGCCTGGGGGACTAGCGGGAGGTTGTCCTACAATGAGCAGTTCTTC; CDR3aa: CAWGTSGRLSYNEQFF; abundance: NA; j_gene: TRBJ2-1; d_gene: TRBD2; v_gene: TRBV30
CDR3nt: TGTGCCAGCAGCCCTACGGGGGGGGGCTACGAGCAGTACTTC; CDR3aa: CASSPTGGGYEQYF; abundance: NA; j_gene: TRBJ2-7; d_gene: TRBD2; v_gene: TRBV5-4
CDR3nt: TGTGCCAGCAGCTTAGCCCGACAGGTGAATTCACCCCTCCACTTT; CDR3aa: CASSLARQVNSPLHF; abundance: NA; j_gene: TRBJ1-6; d_gene: NA; v_gene: TRBV7-8
CDR3nt: TGTGCCAGCAGGGAACACAGGATTGCAGATACGCAGTATTTT; CDR3aa: CASREHRIADTQYF; abundance: NA; j_gene: TRBJ2-3; d_gene: NA; v_gene: TRBV2
CDR3nt: TGTGCCAGCAGTCGACAGTTTCAGGCTTTCTTT; CDR3aa: CASSRQFQAFF; abundance: NA; j_gene: TRBJ1-1; d_gene: NA; v_gene: TRBV6-1
CDR3nt: TGTGCCAGCAGCACGGCGTGGACTAGCGGGGACCAAGAGACCCAGTACTTC; CDR3aa: CASSTAWTSGDQETQYF; abundance: NA; j_gene: TRBJ2-5; d_gene: TRBD2; v_gene: TRBV11-3
CDR3nt: TGTGCCAGCTATAGACAGGGCAGCGAAGCTTTCTTT; CDR3aa: CASYRQGSEAFF; abundance: NA; j_gene: TRBJ1-1; d_gene: TRBD1; v_gene: TRBV6-5
CDR3nt: TGTGCCAGCAGCTCAGGGACAGGGAGCTCTGGGGCCAACGTCCTGACTTTC; CDR3aa: CASSSGTGSSGANVLTF; abundance: NA; j_gene: TRBJ2-6; d_gene: TRBD1; v_gene: TRBV5-6
CDR3nt: TGTGCCAGTAAGAGCCGGGAGTGGGGCTACACCTTC; CDR3aa: CASKSREWGYTF; abundance: NA; j_gene: TRBJ1-2; d_gene: NA; v_gene: TRBV19
CDR3nt: TGTGCCAGCCGAAGGCCAGGGACTAACTATGGCTACACCTTC; CDR3aa: CASRRPGTNYGYTF; abundance: NA; j_gene: TRBJ1-2; d_gene: NA; v_gene: TRBV27
CDR3nt: TGTGCCAGCAGCTTTCGCGGCGGGAGTGGTGCAGATACGCAGTATTTT; CDR3aa: CASSFRGGSGADTQYF; abundance: NA; j_gene: TRBJ2-3; d_gene: TRBD2; v_gene: TRBV5-4
CDR3nt: TGTGCCAGCAGTTCCGGACTAGTCCCCTACGAGCAGTACTTC; CDR3aa: CASSSGLVPYEQYF; abundance: NA; j_gene: TRBJ2-7; d_gene: TRBD2; v_gene: TRBV28
CDR3nt: TGTGCCAGCAGCTTAGTGGGGCTGAACACAGATACGCAGTATTTT; CDR3aa: CASSLVGLNTDTQYF; abundance: NA; j_gene: TRBJ2-3; d_gene: NA; v_gene: TRBV7-2
CDR3nt: TGTGCCAGCAGTTCTCTGGTTGGGCGAGAGACCCAGTACTTC; CDR3aa: CASSSLVGRETQYF; abundance: NA; j_gene: TRBJ2-5; d_gene: NA; v_gene: TRBV27
CDR3nt: TGTGCCATCAGTGAGTCGACAGACTACGAGCAGTACTTC; CDR3aa: CAISESTDYEQYF; abundance: once; j_gene: TRBJ2-7; d_gene: NA; v_gene: TRBV10-3
CDR3nt: TGCGCCAGCAGCTCGGCTAGTTTTTTGCGGGATACGCAGTATTTT; CDR3aa: CASSSASFLRDTQYF; abundance: NA; j_gene: TRBJ2-3; d_gene: NA; v_gene: TRBV5-1
CDR3nt: TGTGCCAGCAGCGCCGAGGGCAATCAGCCCCAGCATTTT; CDR3aa: CASSAEGNQPQHF; abundance: NA; j_gene: TRBJ1-5; d_gene: NA; v_gene: TRBV7-2
CDR3nt: TGTGCCAGCAGCGTCGTTTTTTGGGGGGGACTAGCGCCATACAATGAGCAGTTCTTC; CDR3aa: CASSVVFWGGLAPYNEQFF; abundance: once; j_gene: TRBJ2-1; d_gene: TRBD2; v_gene: TRBV9
CDR3nt: TGTGCCAGCAGCTGGGGACTAGCCGGGGAGCAGTACTTC; CDR3aa: CASSWGLAGEQYF; abundance: few; j_gene: TRBJ2-7; d_gene: TRBD2; v_gene: TRBV5-4
CDR3nt: TGTGCCAGCAGCCCCGCTAGCGGGATTGATACGCAGTATTTT; CDR3aa: CASSPASGIDTQYF; abundance: NA; j_gene: TRBJ2-3; d_gene: TRBD2; v_gene: TRBV9
CDR3nt: TGTGCCAGCAGTTTGATAGGGGCGGATGGCTACACCTTC; CDR3aa: CASSLIGADGYTF; abundance: NA; j_gene: TRBJ1-2; d_gene: NA; v_gene: TRBV27
CDR3nt: TGTGCCAGCAGCGGGGGACAGTACGAGCAGTACTTC; CDR3aa: CASSGGQYEQYF; abundance: NA; j_gene: TRBJ2-7; d_gene: TRBD1; v_gene: TRBV7-9
CDR3nt: TGTGCCAGCAGCGTGACAGGGGTGGATGGCTACACCTTC; CDR3aa: CASSVTGVDGYTF; abundance: NA; j_gene: TRBJ1-2; d_gene: TRBD1; v_gene: TRBV9
CDR3nt: TGTGCCAGCAGCCCCACCCGGGGGGTCGGAGCCCTCCACTTT; CDR3aa: CASSPTRGVGALHF; abundance: NA; j_gene: TRBJ1-6; d_gene: NA; v_gene: TRBV7-9
CDR3nt: TGTGCCAGCAGTGAATGGGACAGGGCAACGGCTGAAGCTTTCTTT; CDR3aa: CASSEWDRATAEAFF; abundance: NA; j_gene: TRBJ1-1; d_gene: TRBD1; v_gene: TRBV25-1
CDR3nt: TGCGCCAGCAGCGTGACAGGGGCCTCGTACGAGCAGTACTTC; CDR3aa: CASSVTGASYEQYF; abundance: NA; j_gene: TRBJ2-7; d_gene: TRBD1; v_gene: TRBV5-1
CDR3nt: TGTGCCAGCTGGGGACAGGGAGGCGGGGAGCTGTTTTTT; CDR3aa: CASWGQGGGELFF; abundance: NA; j_gene: TRBJ2-2; d_gene: TRBD1; v_gene: TRBV27
CDR3nt: TGCGCCAGCAGTGAGTCGTGGACAGTTTACGAGCAGTACTTC; CDR3aa: CASSESWTVYEQYF; abundance: NA; j_gene: TRBJ2-7; d_gene: NA; v_gene: TRBV10-2
CDR3nt: TGTGCCAGCAGCTTCCTAGCGGGAAGGGTCTCCTACAATGAGCAGTTCTTC; CDR3aa: CASSFLAGRVSYNEQFF; abundance: NA; j_gene: TRBJ2-1; d_gene: TRBD2; v_gene: TRBV5-5
CDR3nt: TGTGCCAGCAGCGCACCTTACAGGGCGAAGTCCTACGAGCAGTACTTC; CDR3aa: CASSAPYRAKSYEQYF; abundance: NA; j_gene: TRBJ2-7; d_gene: NA; v_gene: TRBV12-1
CDR3nt: TGTGCCAGCAGCCAAGACTCCGGGCCCGGGGCTGGGGCCAACGTCCTGACTTTC; CDR3aa: CASSQDSGPGAGANVLTF; abundance: NA; j_gene: TRBJ2-6; d_gene: NA; v_gene: TRBV14